This T cell receptor beta chain was retrieved from a study of T cell changes during pregnancy in multiple sclerosis. Some clones are missing from TCRdb's copy, which holds only in-frame ones; the method was immunoSEQ multiplex PCR. Found here are more than 70,000 clones, 80% to 95% of them singletons; the top ten hold approximately 2.2%. V lost 5 bases and J lost 4; bases outside the gene matches: 8. This CDR3 has 15 amino acids. Germline V lookup: CDR1 LNHDA, CDR2 SQIVND (reference sequence). The input for sequencing was peripheral blood, taken before pregnancy. The V gene is TRBV19, the J gene TRBJ2-7; 10 bases fit TRBD1. The source is a female donor with multiple sclerosis, enrolled in a pregnancy study. As DNA, the CDR3 is TGTGCCAGTAGTTTTCGGGACAGGGGTCCTTACGAGCAGTACTTC. Its translation is CASSFRDRGPYEQYF.